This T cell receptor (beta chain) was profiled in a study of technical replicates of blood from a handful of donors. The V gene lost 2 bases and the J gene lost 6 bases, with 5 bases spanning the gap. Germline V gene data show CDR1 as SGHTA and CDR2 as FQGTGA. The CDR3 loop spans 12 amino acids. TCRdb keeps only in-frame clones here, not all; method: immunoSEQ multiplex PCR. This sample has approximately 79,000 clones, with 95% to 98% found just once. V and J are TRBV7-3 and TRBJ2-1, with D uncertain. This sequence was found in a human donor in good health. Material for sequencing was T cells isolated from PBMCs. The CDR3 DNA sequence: TGTGCCAGCAGCTTAGTGGCCAATGAGCAGTTCTTC. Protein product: CASSLVANEQFF.